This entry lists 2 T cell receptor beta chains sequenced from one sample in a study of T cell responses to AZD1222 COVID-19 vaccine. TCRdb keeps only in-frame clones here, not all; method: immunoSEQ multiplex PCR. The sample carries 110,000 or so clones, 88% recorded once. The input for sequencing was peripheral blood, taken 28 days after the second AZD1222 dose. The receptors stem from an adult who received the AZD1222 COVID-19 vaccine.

CDR3 in DNA: TGTGCCAGTAGTATAGGAAGTAGGCAGAACAATCAGCCCCAGCATTTT. It specifies CASSIGSRQNNQPQHF. The chain employs TRBV19 and TRBJ1-5; no clear D gene. The CDR3 consists of 16 residues. Per the germline V gene, CDR1 is LNHDA and CDR2 is SQIVND (reference sequence). Trimming shortened V by 1 base and J by 3 bases, and 13 bases separated the two germline ends. The full variable domain, its missing parts supplied by reference TRBV19 and TRBJ1-5, is DGGITQSPKYLFRKEGQNVTLSCEQNLNHDAMYWYRQDPGQGLRLIYYSQIVNDFQKGDIAEGYSVSREKKESFPLTVTSAQKNPTAFYLCASSIGSRQNNQPQHFGDGTRLSIL.

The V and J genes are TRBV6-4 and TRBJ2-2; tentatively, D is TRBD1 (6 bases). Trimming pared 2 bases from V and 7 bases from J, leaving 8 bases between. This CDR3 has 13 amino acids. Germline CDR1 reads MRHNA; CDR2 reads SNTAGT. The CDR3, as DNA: TGTGCCAGCAGTGACAAGGGGGACGGGGAGCTGTTTTTT. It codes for CASSDKGDGELFF.